This T cell receptor beta chain was sequenced in a study of T cells after yellow fever vaccination. Template switching with 5'RACE generated the TCR cDNA and added a universal primer site and UMIs. TCRdb independently ran MiXCR on the 5' RACE reads; one entry per CDR3 protein. The table shows around 230,000 distinct CDR3 sequences, with around 6.7% occurring only once. A note on this clonotype: Its antigen remains unidentified.

The V gene's germline CDR1 is DFQATT and CDR2 SNEGSKA (reference sequence). The CDR3 is made up of 13 amino acids. V dropped 5 bases and J dropped 10; count of bases not matched to a gene: 7. Findings of the study overall: Reappearance after the booster was seen for most primary-vaccination clones, at more than 95% CD4 and 70% to 90% CD8. A limited proportion of clonotypes was detected within both the CD4 and CD8 compartments.

This specimen was CD4+ T cells sorted from PBMCs, taken on the day of the yellow fever booster vaccination. The chain recombines TRBV20-1 with TRBJ1-6, with 8 positions matching TRBD1. This clonotype originated in a man between 25 and 39 years old who received the YFV17D yellow fever vaccine. CDR3 amino acids: CSAPDRGGSPLHF. CDR3 DNA sequence: TGCAGTGCTCCCGACAGGGGTGGCTCACCCCTCCACTTT.